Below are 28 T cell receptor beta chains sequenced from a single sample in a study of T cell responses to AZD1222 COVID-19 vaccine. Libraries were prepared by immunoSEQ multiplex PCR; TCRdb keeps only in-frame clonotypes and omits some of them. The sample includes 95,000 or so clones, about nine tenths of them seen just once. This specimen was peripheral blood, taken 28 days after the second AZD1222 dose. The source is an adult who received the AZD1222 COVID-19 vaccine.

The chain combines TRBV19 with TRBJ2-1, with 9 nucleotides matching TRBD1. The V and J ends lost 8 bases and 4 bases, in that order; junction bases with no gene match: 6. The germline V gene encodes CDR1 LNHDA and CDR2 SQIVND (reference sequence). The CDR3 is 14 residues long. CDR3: CASGTGIGYNEQFF. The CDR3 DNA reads TGTGCCAGTGGGACAGGGATCGGGTACAATGAGCAGTTCTTC.

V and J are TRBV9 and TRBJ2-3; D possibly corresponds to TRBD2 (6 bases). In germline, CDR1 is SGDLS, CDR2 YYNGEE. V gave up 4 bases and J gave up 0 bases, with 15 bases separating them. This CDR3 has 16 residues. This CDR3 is CASSPGGLPSTDTQYF. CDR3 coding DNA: TGTGCCAGCAGCCCCGGAGGGCTCCCCAGCACAGATACGCAGTATTTT.

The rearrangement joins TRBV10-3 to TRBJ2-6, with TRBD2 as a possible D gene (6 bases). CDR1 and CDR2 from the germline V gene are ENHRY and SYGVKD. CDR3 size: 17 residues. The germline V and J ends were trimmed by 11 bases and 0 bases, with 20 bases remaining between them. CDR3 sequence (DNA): TGTGCCTCTAGACCGGGACTGATTTCCTCTGGGGCCAACGTCCTGACTTTC. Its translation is CASRPGLISSGANVLTF.

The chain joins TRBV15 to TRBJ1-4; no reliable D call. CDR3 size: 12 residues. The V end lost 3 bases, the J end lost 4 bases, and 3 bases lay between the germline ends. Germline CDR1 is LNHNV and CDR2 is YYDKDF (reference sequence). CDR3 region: CATSRINEKLFF. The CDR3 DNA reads TGTGCCACCAGCAGGATTAATGAAAAACTGTTTTTT.

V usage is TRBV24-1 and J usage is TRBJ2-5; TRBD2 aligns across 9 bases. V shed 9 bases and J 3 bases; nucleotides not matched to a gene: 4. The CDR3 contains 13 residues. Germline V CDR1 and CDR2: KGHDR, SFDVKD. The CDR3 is CATSTSGKETQYF. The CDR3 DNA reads TGTGCCACCTCGACTAGCGGAAAAGAGACCCAGTACTTC.

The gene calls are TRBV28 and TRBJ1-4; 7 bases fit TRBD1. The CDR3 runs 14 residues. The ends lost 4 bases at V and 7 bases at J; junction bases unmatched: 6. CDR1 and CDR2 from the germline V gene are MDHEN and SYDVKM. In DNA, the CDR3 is TGTGCCAGCAGTTCCGGGACAGTCGGTGAAAAACTGTTTTTT. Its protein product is CASSSGTVGEKLFF.

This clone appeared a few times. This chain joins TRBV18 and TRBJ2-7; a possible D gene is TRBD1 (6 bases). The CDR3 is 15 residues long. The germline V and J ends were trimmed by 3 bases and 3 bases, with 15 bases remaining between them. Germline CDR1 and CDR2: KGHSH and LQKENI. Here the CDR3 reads CASSPGQRKNYEQYF. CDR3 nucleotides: TGTGCCAGCTCACCCGGACAGAGAAAGAACTACGAGCAGTACTTC.

CDR3 sequence reads: CASSSGTGDTEAFF. The CDR3 bases are TGCGCCAGCAGCTCAGGGACAGGGGACACTGAAGCTTTCTTT. This sequence joins TRBV5-1 and TRBJ1-1, with 10 bases lining up with TRBD1. V gave up 3 bases and J gave up 3 bases; unmatched junction bases: 2. From germline, CDR1 is SGHRS and CDR2 YFSETQ. This CDR3 region has 14 residues.

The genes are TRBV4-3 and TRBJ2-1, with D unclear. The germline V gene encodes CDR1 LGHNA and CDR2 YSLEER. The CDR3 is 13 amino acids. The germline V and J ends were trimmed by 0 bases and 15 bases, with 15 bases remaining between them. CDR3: CASSQEPRTAAFF. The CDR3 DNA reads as TGCGCCAGCAGCCAAGAGCCGAGGACCGCGGCGTTCTTC.

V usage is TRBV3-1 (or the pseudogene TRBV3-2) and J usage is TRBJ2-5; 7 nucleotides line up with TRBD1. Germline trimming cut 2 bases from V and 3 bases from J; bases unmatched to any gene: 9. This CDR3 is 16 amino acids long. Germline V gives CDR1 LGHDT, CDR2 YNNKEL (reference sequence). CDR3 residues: CASSQLGTGVKETQYF. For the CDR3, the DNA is TGTGCCAGCAGCCAACTTGGAACAGGGGTGAAAGAGACCCAGTACTTC.

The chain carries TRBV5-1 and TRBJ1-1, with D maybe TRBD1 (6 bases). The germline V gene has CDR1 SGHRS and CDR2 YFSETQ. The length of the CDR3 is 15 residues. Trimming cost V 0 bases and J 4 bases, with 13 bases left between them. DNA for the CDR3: TGCGCCAGCAGCTTGGATGGGACAAAGGGCACTGAAGCTTTCTTT. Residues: CASSLDGTKGTEAFF.

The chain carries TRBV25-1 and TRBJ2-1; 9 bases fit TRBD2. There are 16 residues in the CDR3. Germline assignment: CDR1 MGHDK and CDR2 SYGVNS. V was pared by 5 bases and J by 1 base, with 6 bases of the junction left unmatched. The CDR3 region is CASSLSGSGSYNEQFF. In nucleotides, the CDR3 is TGTGCCAGCAGTCTTAGCGGGAGTGGGTCCTACAATGAGCAGTTCTTC.

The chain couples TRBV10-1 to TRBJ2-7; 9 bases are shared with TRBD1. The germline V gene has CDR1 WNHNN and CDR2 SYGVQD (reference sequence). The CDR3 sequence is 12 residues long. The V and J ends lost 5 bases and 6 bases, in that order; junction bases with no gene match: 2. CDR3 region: CASSTQGAEQYF. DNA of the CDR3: TGCGCCAGCAGTACACAGGGGGCCGAGCAGTACTTC.

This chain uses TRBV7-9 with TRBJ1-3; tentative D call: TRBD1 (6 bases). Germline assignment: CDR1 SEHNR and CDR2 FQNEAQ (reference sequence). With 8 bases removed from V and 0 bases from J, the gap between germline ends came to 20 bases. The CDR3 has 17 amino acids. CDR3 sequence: CASERGGAPTSGNTIYF. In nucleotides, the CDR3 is TGTGCCAGCGAAAGGGGGGGGGCACCAACCTCTGGAAACACCATATATTTT.

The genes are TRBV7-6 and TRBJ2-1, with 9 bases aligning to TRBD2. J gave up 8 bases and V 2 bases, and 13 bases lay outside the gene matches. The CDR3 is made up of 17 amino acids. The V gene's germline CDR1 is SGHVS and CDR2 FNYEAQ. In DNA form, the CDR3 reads TGTGCCAGCAGCTTACAGGCTGGGGCGGGAGGGCCCCATGAGCAGTTCTTC. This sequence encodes CASSLQAGAGGPHEQFF.

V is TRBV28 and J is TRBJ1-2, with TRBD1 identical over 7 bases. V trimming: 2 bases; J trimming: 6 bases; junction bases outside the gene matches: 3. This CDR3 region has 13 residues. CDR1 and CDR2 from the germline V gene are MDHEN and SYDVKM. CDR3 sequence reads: CASSLVTGNGYTF. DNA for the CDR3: TGTGCCAGCAGTTTAGTGACAGGGAATGGCTACACCTTC.

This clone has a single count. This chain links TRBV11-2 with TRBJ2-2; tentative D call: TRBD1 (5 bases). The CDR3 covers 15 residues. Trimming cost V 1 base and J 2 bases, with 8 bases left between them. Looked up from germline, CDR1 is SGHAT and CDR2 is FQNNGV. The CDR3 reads CASSLGGANTGELFF. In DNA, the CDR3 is TGTGCCAGCAGCTTAGGTGGGGCTAACACCGGGGAGCTGTTTTTT.

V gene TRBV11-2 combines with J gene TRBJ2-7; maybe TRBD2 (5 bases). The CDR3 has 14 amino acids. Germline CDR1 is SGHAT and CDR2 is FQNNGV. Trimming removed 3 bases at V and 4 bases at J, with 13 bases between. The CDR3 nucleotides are TGTGCCAGCAGCTTCGGGGTAGGCCTTTACGAGCAGTACTTC. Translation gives CASSFGVGLYEQYF.

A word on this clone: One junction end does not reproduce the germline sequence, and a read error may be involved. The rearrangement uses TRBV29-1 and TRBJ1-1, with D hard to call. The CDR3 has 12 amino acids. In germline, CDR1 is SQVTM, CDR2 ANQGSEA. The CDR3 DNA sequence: TGCAGCGTTGTGAAAGGGAACGCTGAAGCTTTCTTT. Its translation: CSVVKGNAEAFF.

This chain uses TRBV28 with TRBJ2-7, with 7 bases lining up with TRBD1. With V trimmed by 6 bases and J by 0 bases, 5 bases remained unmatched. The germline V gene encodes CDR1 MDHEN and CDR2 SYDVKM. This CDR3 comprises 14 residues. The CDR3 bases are TGTGCCAGCAGACAAGGGGGCACCTCCTACGAGCAGTACTTC. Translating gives CASRQGGTSYEQYF.

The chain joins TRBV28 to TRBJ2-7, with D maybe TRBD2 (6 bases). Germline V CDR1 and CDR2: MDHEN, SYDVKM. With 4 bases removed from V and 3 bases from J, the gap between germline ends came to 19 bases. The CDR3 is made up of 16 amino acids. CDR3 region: CASSSRIGGGIYEQYF. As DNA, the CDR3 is TGTGCCAGCAGTTCCCGGATTGGGGGAGGAATCTACGAGCAGTACTTC. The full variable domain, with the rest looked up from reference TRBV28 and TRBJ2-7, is DVKVTQSSRYLVKRTGEKVFLECVQDMDHENMFWYRQDPGLGLRLIYFSYDVKMKEKGDIPEGYSVSREKKERFSLILESASTNQTSMYLCASSSRIGGGIYEQYFGPGTRLTVT.

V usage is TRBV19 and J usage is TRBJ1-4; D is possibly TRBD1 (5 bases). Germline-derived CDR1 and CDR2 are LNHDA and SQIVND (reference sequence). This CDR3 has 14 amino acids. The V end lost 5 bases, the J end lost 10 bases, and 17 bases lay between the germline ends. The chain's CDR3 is CASSPQQAVGKLFF. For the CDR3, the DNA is TGTGCCAGTAGTCCCCAACAGGCGGTAGGAAAACTGTTTTTT.

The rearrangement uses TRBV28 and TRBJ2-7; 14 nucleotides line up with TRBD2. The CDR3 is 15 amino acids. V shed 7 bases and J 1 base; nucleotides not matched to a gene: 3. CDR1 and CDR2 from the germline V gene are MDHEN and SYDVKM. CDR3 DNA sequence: TGTGCCAGCAATCGACTAGCGGGGGGGTCCTACGAGCAGTACTTC. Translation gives CASNRLAGGSYEQYF.

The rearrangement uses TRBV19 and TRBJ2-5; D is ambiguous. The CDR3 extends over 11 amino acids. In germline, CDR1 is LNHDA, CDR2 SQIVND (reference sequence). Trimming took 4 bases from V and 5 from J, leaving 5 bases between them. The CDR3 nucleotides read TGTGCCAGTAGTAAAGGGGAGACCCAGTACTTC. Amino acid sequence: CASSKGETQYF.

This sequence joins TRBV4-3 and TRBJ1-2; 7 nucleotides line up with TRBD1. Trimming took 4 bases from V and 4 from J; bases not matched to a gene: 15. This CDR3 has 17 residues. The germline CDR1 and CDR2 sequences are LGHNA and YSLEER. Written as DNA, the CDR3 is TGCGCCAGCAGCCCCGAATCGACCGGAGGGGGCGCCTATGGCTACACCTTC. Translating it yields CASSPESTGGGAYGYTF.

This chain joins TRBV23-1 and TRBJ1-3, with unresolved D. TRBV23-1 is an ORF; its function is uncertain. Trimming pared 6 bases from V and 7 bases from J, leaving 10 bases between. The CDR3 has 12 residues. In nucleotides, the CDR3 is TGCGCCAGCAGCCACATGATTAACACCATATATTTT. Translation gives CASSHMINTIYF.

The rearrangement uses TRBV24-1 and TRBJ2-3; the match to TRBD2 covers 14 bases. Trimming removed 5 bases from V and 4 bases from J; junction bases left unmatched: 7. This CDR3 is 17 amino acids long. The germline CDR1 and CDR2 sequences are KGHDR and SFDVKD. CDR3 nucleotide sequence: TGTGCCACCAGTGCCGCGACTAGCGGGAGGGCTGCAGATACGCAGTATTTT. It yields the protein CATSAATSGRAADTQYF.

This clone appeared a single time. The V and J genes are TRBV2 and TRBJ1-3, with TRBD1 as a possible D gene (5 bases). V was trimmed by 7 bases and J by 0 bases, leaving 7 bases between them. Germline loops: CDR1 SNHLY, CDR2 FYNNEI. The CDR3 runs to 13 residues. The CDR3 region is CASKGTSGNTIYF. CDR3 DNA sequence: TGTGCCAGCAAGGGGACCTCTGGAAACACCATATATTTT.